Here is one T cell receptor (beta chain) with its context. Sequencing was performed with immunoSEQ multiplex PCR; in TCRdb, only in-frame clones are kept and a portion is missing. The sample has some 180,000 clones; roughly 80% are singletons. This specimen comes from a study of blood T cell repertoires in COVID-19. This TCR was sampled from a woman in her forties with COVID-19, enrolled during active disease. Sequenced sample: peripheral blood.

CDR3 residues: CASSLRQFLNSYNEQFF. The CDR3 DNA reads TGCGCCAGCAGCTTACGACAGTTCCTTAACTCCTACAATGAGCAGTTCTTC. The chain uses TRBV5-1 and TRBJ2-1; TRBD1 is a possible D gene (5 bases). Trimming took 2 bases from V and 0 from J, leaving 15 bases between them. From germline, CDR1 is SGHRS and CDR2 YFSETQ. The CDR3 has 17 residues.